These 13 T cell receptor beta chains were sequenced from one sample in a study of Graves' ophthalmopathy and Graves' hyperthyroidism. Amplification from RNA transcripts yielded the TCR beta CDR3 regions. Scientists carried out first-round RT-PCR using HTBI primers and then a second-round multiplex PCR. Via MiXCR, TCRdb re-called the multiplex PCR reads, giving one row per CDR3 protein. The sample yields about 550,000 distinct CDR3 sequences, 39% seen once. Sample: peripheral blood or thyroid tissue (not recorded which). Source of these receptors: an adult man with Graves' hyperthyroidism.

CDR3 in amino acids: CASSVGGGGLSYEQYF. The CDR3 bases are TGTGCCAGCAGCGTAGGGGGCGGCGGACTCTCCTACGAGCAGTACTTC. This chain uses TRBV9 with TRBJ2-7; D might be TRBD1 or TRBD2, each matching 5 bases. Trimming stripped 0 bases from V and 0 bases from J, with 13 bases between. The V gene's germline CDR1 is SGDLS and CDR2 YYNGEE. The CDR3 loop spans 16 amino acids.

The V call is TRBV7-9, the J call TRBJ2-3; TRBD2 aligns across 11 bases. From germline, CDR1 is SEHNR and CDR2 FQNEAQ (reference sequence). J was trimmed by 0 bases and V by 1 base; bases with no gene match: 6. The CDR3 loop spans 18 amino acids. Written as DNA, the CDR3 is TGTGCCAGCAGCTTAGGGCTAGCGGGGGGTTCTAGCACAGATACGCAGTATTTT. This codes for CASSLGLAGGSSTDTQYF.

V usage is TRBV19 and J usage is TRBJ2-2; 8 bases agree with TRBD1. With 6 bases clipped from V and 4 bases from J, the junction kept 10 bases outside the gene matches. This CDR3 has 16 residues. CDR1 and CDR2 from the germline V gene are LNHDA and SQIVND (reference sequence). Here the CDR3 DNA reads TGTGCCAGTAGACGGGGACAGGTAGTCGTCACCGGGGAGCTGTTTTTT. Encoded protein: CASRRGQVVVTGELFF.

The chain carries TRBV5-4 and TRBJ2-5, with TRBD1 matching 8 bases. The CDR3 covers 14 residues. J was trimmed by 7 bases and V by 5 bases; bases with no gene match: 10. Germline-derived CDR1 and CDR2 are SGHNT and YYREEE (reference sequence). In DNA, the CDR3 is TGTGCCAGCAGTTGGACAGGGCGGGAAGGGACCCAGTACTTC. Translating it yields CASSWTGREGTQYF.

The chain uses TRBV6-5 and TRBJ1-1, with no clear D. In germline, CDR1 is MNHEY, CDR2 SVGAGI. The ends were cut back, 6 bases at V and 6 bases at J, with 11 bases in the middle. The CDR3 sequence is 12 residues long. The CDR3 spells CASRESGSEAFF. For the CDR3, the DNA is TGTGCCAGCAGAGAGTCAGGCTCTGAAGCTTTCTTT.

The chain couples TRBV4-1 to TRBJ1-1, with D unclear. Per germline, CDR1 MGHRA and CDR2 YSYEKL. V gave up 0 bases and J gave up 4 bases, with 15 bases separating them. The CDR3 loop spans 16 amino acids. CDR3 DNA: TGCGCCAGCAGCCAAGATTGGGAGCGGTTGAGCACTGAAGCTTTCTTT. Its translation is CASSQDWERLSTEAFF.

This clonotype has more than one count but fewer than ten. V and J are TRBV6-6 and TRBJ1-2; no definite D call. This CDR3 is 14 amino acids long. Germline V gene sequence: CDR1 MNHNY, CDR2 SVGAGI (reference sequence). Trimming removed 8 bases at V and 3 bases at J, with 16 bases between. CDR3 in amino acids: CASQEQLRDYGYTF. DNA for the CDR3: TGTGCCAGCCAAGAACAGTTGCGGGACTATGGCTACACCTTC.

This clonotype was counted once. The chain recombines TRBV20-1 with TRBJ2-5, with 8 bases fitting TRBD2. V was pared by 3 bases and J by 5 bases, with 8 bases of the junction left unmatched. Germline-derived CDR1 and CDR2 are DFQATT and SNEGSKA (reference sequence). This CDR3 has 14 residues. CDR3 residues: CSASAGLGAETQYF. The CDR3 bases are TGCAGTGCTAGCGCGGGACTAGGGGCCGAGACCCAGTACTTC.

The chain employs TRBV19 and TRBJ2-2; D ambiguous. The CDR3 has 14 amino acids. Germline lookup yields CDR1 LNHDA and CDR2 SQIVND (reference sequence). V was pared by 3 bases and J by 3 bases, with 8 bases between. The CDR3 protein is CASSMGSYTGELFF. DNA for the CDR3: TGTGCCAGTAGTATGGGTAGTTACACCGGGGAGCTGTTTTTT.

This clonotype was detected only a few times. This sequence joins TRBV9 and TRBJ1-4; D is unclear. Trimming removed 0 bases at V and 0 bases at J, with 9 bases between. The CDR3 spans 16 residues. CDR1 and CDR2 from the germline V gene are SGDLS and YYNGEE. The CDR3 reads CASSVGVAATNEKLFF. The CDR3 DNA sequence: TGTGCCAGCAGCGTAGGGGTAGCGGCAACTAATGAAAAACTGTTTTTT.

The chain links TRBV20-1 to TRBJ2-5; no clear D. The CDR3 consists of 14 residues. CDR1 and CDR2 (germline): DFQATT, SNEGSKA (reference sequence). Deletions cut 5 bases from V and 3 bases from J, with 16 bases between. The CDR3 DNA sequence: TGCAGTGCTCACACGGGCGGCCGAGAAGAGACCCAGTACTTC. It translates to CSAHTGGREETQYF.

There are many counts of this clonotype. This sequence joins TRBV9 and TRBJ2-5; weak D call: TRBD1 (6 bases). Germline CDR1 SGDLS, CDR2 YYNGEE. V was shortened by 1 base and J by 3 bases, with 10 bases between the two germline ends. The CDR3 runs to 14 residues. CDR3 protein: CASSVTGSEETQYF. CDR3 DNA: TGTGCCAGCAGCGTAACAGGGTCTGAAGAGACCCAGTACTTC.

A few counts support this clonotype. The chain combines TRBV12-3 or TRBV12-4 with TRBJ1-2; 9 bases align to TRBD1. The ends lost 7 bases at V and 1 base at J; junction bases unmatched: 13. The CDR3 consists of 17 residues. Here the CDR3 reads CASTKSHTGGDNYGYTF. CDR3 in DNA: TGTGCCAGCACCAAATCCCATACAGGGGGCGATAACTATGGCTACACCTTC.